The following is a TCR beta chain sequence with its context. Its target is unknown. Generated by immunoSEQ multiplex PCR, the TCRdb table keeps only in-frame clones and is missing some. The data contain approximately 100,000 clones, approximately 87% of them seen just once; the ten biggest clones take up approximately 10%. This record comes from a study of T cell responses to AZD1222 COVID-19 vaccine. Overall study results and limits: Reports say nearly half of spike-specific TCRs go after unmutated variant regions. Regions 160-218 and 743-854 dominated among vaccine-associated CD4 TCRs spanning spike.

Timing groups of about 4 and about 12 weeks for second doses were pooled. Unmatched junction bases numbered 2, after V lost 3 bases and J lost 5 bases. The CDR3 consists of 14 residues. Germline V lookup: CDR1 SGHRS, CDR2 YFSETQ. Sequences were derived from peripheral blood, sampled 28 days after the second AZD1222 dose. This TCR came from an adult who received the AZD1222 COVID-19 vaccine. This rearrangement joins TRBV5-1 to TRBJ1-6; 7 nucleotides match TRBD1. The CDR3 region is CASSSQGHNSPLHF. CDR3 sequence (DNA): TGCGCCAGCAGCTCACAGGGGCATAATTCACCCCTCCACTTT.